This is a list of T cell receptor beta chains from one sample in a study of T-cell reconstitution after alpha-beta-depleted transplantation in children. One entry per CDR3 protein, called by TCRdb with MiXCR from the PCR reads. The sample records some 450,000 distinct CDR3 sequences, approximately 41% being singletons. Sequenced material: PBMCs, taken before TCRalphabeta/CD19-depleted stem cell transplant. The receptors originated from a girl aged 2-10 years with aplastic anemia, due to receive a stem cell transplant. Each CDR3 is given with its conserved first and last residue. The order of the fields is D gene, clone size, J gene, V gene, CDR3 DNA, CDR3 protein. The D gene is left open where the match is weak. Clone size is shown for a subset of rows, as once, few, many or a class of expanded clone.

TRBD1,.,TRBJ2-7,TRBV5-6,TGTGCCAGCAGCCTGGTCCTCGACGGGACAGGCGAGCAGTACTTC,CASSLVLDGTGEQYF
TRBD1,few,TRBJ2-7,TRBV12-3/TRBV12-4,TGTGCCAGCAGCCTCGGACAGGTAAACGAGCAGTACTTC,CASSLGQVNEQYF
TRBD2,many,TRBJ2-1,TRBV7-9,TGTGCCAGCAGCTTAGCCACCAGCGGGACCTACAATGAGCAGTTCTTC,CASSLATSGTYNEQFF
TRBD1,few,TRBJ2-7,TRBV6-2/TRBV6-3,TGTGCCAGCAGTTACTGGACAGGGGCCCACGAGCAGTACTTC,CASSYWTGAHEQYF
.,few,TRBJ2-1,TRBV20-1,TGCAGTGCTAGAGACCCGGCGCGAGCGGCCGAGCAGTTCTTC,CSARDPARAAEQFF
TRBD1,.,TRBJ1-2,TRBV5-1,TGCGCCAGCAGCTTGGGGGACAGCGCCTATGGCTACACCTTC,CASSLGDSAYGYTF
TRBD2,.,TRBJ2-2,TRBV20-1,TGCAGTGCTAGGCCGGCTAGCGGGAACTCCGGGGAGCTGTTTTTT,CSARPASGNSGELFF
TRBD2,.,TRBJ2-2,TRBV5-1,TGCGCCAGCAGCGGCCTAGCGGCTAACACCGGGGAGCTGTTTTTT,CASSGLAANTGELFF
TRBD2,.,TRBJ2-7,TRBV3-1,TGTGCCAGCACCAGGCGGGCGGGACTAGCGGTATACGAGCAGTACTTC,CASTRRAGLAVYEQYF
.,few,TRBJ1-5,TRBV7-6,TGTGCCAGCAGCTTAGAAGGTCCAGGGCGCAATCAGCCCCAGCATTTT,CASSLEGPGRNQPQHF